This T cell receptor beta chain derives from a study of T cells after yellow fever vaccination. A 5'RACE template-switching step, the method used to make TCR cDNA, added a universal primer site and UMIs. Via MiXCR, TCRdb re-called the 5' RACE reads, giving one row per CDR3 protein. This table has 30,000 to 40,000 distinct CDR3 sequences, about 6.6% appearing once. This clonotype was observed at least ten times. Overall study results and limits: Some clonotypes were seen in both the CD4 and the CD8 compartments. These made up a small share and likely arose from convergent recombination.

This clonotype was sampled from a man younger than 30 who received the YFV17D yellow fever vaccine. The sample consisted of PBMCs, either bulk or a sorted T-cell subset (CD4+, CD8+, memory, or dextramer-sorted; not recorded which), taken on the day of the first yellow fever vaccination.

The CDR3 here is CASSPFSGNEQFF. CDR3 nucleotides: TGCGCCAGCAGCCCCTTTAGCGGTAATGAGCAGTTCTTC. V gene TRBV4-3 combines with J gene TRBJ2-1; possibly TRBD2 for D (6 bases). V lost 4 bases and J 7 bases, leaving 11 bases between the germline ends. Germline loops: CDR1 LGHNA, CDR2 YSLEER. The CDR3 runs to 13 residues.